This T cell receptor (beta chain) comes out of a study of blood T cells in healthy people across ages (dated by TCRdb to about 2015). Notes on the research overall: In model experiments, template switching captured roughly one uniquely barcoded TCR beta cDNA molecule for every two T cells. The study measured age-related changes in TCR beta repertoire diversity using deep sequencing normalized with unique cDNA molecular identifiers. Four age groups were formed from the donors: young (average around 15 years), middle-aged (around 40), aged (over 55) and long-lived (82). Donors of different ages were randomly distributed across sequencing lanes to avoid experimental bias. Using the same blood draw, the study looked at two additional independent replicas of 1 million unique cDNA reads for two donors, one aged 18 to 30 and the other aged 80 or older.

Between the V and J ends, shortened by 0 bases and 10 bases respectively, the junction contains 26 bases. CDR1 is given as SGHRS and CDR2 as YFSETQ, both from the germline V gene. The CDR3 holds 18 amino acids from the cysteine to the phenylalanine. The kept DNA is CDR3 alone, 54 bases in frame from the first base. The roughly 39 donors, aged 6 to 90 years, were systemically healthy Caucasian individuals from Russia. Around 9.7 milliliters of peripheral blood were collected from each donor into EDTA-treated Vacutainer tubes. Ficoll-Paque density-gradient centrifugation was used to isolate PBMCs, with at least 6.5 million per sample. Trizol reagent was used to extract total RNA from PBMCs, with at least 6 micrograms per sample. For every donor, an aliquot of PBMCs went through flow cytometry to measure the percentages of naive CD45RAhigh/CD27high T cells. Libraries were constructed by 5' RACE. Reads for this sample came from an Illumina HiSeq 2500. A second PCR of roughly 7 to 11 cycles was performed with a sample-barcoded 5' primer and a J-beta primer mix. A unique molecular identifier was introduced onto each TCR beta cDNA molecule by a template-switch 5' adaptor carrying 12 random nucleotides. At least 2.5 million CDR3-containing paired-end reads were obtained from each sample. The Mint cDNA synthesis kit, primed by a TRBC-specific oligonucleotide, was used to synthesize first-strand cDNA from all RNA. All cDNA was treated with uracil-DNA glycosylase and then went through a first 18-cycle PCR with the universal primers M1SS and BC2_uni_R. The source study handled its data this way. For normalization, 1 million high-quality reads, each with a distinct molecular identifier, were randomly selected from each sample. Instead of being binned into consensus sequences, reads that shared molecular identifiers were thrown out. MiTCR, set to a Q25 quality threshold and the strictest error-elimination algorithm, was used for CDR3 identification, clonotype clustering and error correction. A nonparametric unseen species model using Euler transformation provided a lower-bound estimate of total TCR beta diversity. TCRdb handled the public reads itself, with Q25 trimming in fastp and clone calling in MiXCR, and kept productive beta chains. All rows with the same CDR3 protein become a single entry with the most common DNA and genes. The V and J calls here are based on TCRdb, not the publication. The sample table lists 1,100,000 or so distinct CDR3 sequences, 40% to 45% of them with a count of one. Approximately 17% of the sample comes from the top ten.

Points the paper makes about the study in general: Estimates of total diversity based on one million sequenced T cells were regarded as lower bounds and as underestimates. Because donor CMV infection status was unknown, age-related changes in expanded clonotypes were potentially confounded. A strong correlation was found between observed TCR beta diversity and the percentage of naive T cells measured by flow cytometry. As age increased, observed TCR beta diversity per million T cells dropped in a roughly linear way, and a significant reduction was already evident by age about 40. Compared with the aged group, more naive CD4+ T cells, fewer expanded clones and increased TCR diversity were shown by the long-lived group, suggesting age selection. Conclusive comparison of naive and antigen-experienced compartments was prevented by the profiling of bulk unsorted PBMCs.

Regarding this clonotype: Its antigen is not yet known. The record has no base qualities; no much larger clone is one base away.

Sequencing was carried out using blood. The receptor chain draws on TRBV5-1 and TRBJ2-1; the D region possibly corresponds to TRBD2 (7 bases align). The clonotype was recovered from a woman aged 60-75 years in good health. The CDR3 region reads CASSLGGGLAANYVEQFF. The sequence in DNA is TGCGCCAGCAGCTTGGGGGGGGGCCTAGCGGCGAACTATGTCGAGCAGTTCTTC.